This TCR beta chain was sequenced in a study of T cell changes during pregnancy in multiple sclerosis. Clones were read by immunoSEQ multiplex PCR, and TCRdb kept only the in-frame ones, dropping some. The table includes about 73,000 clones, almost 90% detected once. Germline CDR1 reads SQVTM; CDR2 reads ANQGSEA. V trimming: 0 bases; J trimming: 4 bases; junction bases outside the gene matches: 8. This CDR3 has 15 amino acids. This clonotype was obtained from a female donor in good health, enrolled as a control in a pregnancy study. This material consisted of peripheral blood, taken after pregnancy. V usage is TRBV29-1 and J usage is TRBJ1-2, with 7 bases aligning to TRBD1. As DNA, the CDR3 is TGCAGCGTTGAAGATCGTCTAGGGGGCGGCTATGGCTACACCTTC. As protein: CSVEDRLGGGYGYTF.